In its sample, the clone carrying this T cell receptor (beta chain) was seen once. Per the study methods: Reference gene primers were amplified, and this amplification served to estimate nucleated cell counts. The protocol was immunoSEQ multiplex PCR, while the TCRdb copy is restricted to in-frame clones and leaves out a portion. V, J and clone size were drawn from that table, and D and trimming were deduced from the DNA. There are tens of thousands of clones in the sample; roughly 87% occur only once, and roughly 15% lies in the top ten. The V end was cut by 6 bases, the J end by 2 bases, with 17 bases between. Germline V CDR1 and CDR2: SGHRS, YFSETQ. The CDR3 loop spans 15 amino acids. This sample is part of a study of blood T cell repertoires in COVID-19. Study-wide background: Material from acute and convalescent COVID-19 was sourced from the United States, Italy and Spain.

The V gene is TRBV5-1, the J gene TRBJ1-1; TRBD1 is a possible D gene (6 bases). The receptor comes from a male donor with acute or convalescent COVID-19. The sequenced sample was peripheral blood. CDR3 protein: CASTGHAGGNTEAFF. CDR3 nucleotide sequence: TGCGCCAGCACGGGTCACGCGGGGGGCAACACTGAAGCTTTCTTT.